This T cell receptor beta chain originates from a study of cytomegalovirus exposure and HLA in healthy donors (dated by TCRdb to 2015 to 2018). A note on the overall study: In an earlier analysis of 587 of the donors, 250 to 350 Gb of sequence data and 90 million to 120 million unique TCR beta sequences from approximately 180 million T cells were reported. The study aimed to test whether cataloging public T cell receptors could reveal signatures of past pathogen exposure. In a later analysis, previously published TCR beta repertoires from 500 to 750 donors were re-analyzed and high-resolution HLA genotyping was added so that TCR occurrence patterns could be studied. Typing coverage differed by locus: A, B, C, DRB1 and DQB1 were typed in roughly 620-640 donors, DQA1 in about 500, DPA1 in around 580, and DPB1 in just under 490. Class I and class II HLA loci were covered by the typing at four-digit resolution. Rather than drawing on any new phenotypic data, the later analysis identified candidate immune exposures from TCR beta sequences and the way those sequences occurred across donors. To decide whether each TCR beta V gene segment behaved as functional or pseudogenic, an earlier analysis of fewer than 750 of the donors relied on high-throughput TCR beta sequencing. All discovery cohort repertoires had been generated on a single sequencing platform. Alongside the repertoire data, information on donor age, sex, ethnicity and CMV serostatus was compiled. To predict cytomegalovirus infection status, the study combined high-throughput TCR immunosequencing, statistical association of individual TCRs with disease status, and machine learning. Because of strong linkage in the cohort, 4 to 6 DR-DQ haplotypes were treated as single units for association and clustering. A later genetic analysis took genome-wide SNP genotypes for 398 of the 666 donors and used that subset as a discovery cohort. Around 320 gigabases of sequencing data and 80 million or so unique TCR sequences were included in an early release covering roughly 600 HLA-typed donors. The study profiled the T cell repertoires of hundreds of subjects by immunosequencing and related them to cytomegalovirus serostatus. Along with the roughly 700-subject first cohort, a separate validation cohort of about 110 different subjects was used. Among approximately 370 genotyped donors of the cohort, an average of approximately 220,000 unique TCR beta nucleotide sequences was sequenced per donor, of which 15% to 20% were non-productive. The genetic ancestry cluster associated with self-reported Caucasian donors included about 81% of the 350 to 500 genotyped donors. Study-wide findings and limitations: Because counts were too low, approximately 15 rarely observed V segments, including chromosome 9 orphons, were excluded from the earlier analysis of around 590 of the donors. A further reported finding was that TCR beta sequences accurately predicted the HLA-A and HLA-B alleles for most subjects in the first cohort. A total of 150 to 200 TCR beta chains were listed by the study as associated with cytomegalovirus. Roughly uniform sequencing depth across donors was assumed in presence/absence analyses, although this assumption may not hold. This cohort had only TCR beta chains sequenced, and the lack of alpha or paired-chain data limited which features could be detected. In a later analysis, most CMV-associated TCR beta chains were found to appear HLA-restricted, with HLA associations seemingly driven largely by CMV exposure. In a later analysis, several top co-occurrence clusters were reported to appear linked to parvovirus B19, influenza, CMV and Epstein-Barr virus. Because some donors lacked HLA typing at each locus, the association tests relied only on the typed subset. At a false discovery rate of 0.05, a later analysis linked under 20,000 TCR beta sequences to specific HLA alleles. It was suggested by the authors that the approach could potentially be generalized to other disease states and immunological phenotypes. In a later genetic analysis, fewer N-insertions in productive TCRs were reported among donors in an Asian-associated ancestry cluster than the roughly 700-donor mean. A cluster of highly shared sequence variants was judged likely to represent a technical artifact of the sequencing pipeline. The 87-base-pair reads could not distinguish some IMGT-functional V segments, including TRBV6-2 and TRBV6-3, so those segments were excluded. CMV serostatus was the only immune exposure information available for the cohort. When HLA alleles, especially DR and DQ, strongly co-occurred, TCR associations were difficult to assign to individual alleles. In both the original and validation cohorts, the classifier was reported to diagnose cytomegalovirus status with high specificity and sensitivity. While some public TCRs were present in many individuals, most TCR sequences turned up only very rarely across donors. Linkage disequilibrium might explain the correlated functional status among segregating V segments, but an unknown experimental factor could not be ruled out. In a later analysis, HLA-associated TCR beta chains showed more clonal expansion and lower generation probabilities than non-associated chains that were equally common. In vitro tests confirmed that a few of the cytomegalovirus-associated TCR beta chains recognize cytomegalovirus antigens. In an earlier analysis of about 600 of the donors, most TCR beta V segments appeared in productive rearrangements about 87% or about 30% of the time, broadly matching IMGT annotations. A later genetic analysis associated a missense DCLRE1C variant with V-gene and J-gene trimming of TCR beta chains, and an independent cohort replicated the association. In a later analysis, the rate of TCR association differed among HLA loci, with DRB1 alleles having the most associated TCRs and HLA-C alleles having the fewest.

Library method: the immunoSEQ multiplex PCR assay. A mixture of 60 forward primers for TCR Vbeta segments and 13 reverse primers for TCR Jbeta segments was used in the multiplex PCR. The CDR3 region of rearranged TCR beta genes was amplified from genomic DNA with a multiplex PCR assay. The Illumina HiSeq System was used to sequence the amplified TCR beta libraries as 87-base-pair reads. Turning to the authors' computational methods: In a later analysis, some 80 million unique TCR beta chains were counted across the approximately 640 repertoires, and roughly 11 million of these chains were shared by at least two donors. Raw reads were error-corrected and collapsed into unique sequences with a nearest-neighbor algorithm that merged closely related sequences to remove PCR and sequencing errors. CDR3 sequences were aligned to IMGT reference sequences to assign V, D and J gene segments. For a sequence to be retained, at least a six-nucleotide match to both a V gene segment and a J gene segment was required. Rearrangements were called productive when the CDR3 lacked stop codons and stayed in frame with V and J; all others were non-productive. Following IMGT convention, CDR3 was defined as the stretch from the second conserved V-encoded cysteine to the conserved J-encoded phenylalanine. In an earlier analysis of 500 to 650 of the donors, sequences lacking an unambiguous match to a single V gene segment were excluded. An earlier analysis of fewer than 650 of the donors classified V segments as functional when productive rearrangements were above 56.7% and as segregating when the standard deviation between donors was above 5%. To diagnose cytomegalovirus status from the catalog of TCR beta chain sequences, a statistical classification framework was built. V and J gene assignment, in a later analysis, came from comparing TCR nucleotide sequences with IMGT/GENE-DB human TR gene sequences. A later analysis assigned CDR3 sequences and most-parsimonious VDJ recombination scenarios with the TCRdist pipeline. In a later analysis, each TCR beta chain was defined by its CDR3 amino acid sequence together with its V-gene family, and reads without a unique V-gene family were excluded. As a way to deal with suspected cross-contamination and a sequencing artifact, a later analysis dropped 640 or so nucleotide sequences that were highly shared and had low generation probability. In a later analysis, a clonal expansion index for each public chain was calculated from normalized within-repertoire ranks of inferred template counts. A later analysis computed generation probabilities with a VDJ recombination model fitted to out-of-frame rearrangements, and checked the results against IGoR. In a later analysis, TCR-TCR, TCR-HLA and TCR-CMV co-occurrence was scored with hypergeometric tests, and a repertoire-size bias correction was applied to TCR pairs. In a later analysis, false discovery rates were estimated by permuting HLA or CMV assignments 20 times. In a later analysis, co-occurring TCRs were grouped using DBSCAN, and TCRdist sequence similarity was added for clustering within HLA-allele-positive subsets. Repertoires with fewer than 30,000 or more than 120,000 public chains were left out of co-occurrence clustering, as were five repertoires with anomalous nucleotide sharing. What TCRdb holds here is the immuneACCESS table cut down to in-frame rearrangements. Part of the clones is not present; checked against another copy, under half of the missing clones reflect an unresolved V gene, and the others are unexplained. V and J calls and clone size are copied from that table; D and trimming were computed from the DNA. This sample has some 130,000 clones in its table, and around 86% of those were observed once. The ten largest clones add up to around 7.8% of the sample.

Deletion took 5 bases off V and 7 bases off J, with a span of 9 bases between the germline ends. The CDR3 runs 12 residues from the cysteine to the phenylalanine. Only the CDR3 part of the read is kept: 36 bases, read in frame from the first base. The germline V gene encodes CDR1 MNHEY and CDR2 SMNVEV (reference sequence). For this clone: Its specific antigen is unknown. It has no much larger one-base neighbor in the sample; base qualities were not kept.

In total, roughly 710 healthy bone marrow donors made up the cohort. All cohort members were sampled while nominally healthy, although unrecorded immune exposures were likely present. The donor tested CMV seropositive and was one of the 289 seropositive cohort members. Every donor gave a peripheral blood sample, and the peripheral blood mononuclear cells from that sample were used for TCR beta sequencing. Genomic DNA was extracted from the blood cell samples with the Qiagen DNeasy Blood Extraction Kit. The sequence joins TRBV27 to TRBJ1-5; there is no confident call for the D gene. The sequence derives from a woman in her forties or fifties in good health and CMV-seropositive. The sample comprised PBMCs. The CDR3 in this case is CASSPLGQPQHF. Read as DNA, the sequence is TGTGCCAGCAGTCCACTCGGGCAGCCCCAGCATTTT.